Listed below are T cell receptor beta chains from one sample, sequenced in a study of T cells after posttransplantation cyclophosphamide. Clones were read by immunoSEQ multiplex PCR, and TCRdb kept only the in-frame ones, dropping some. This repertoire lists 40,000 to 45,000 clones without singletons; about 2% sits in the top ten. The sample comprised PBMCs. These receptors were obtained from a man between 40 and 49 years old in good health, CMV-negative, and a related stem cell transplant donor. The CDR3 runs from the conserved cysteine through the conserved F or W. The D gene is left open where the match is weak. The size entry is marked missing in some rows and otherwise reads once, few, many or a size class.

CDR3: CAISTGGGSGANVLTF; DNA: TGTGCCATCTCGACAGGGGGTGGGTCTGGGGCCAACGTCCTGACTTTC; size: many; J: TRBJ2-6; D: TRBD1; V: TRBV7-8
CDR3: CASSVTDQGEQYF; DNA: TGTGCCAGCAGCGTGACCGACCAGGGCGAGCAGTACTTC; size: few; J: TRBJ2-7; D: -; V: TRBV5-4
CDR3: CASGTGGLDTQYF; DNA: TGTGCCAGCGGGACAGGGGGCTTAGATACGCAGTATTTT; size: -; J: TRBJ2-3; D: TRBD1; V: TRBV7-8
CDR3: CASSMYEQYF; DNA: TGTGCCAGCAGCATGTACGAGCAGTACTTC; size: many; J: TRBJ2-7; D: -; V: TRBV6-1
CDR3: CASSLREDRRNYGYTF; DNA: TGTGCCAGCAGTTTACGAGAGGACAGGCGAAACTATGGCTACACCTTC; size: few; J: TRBJ1-2; D: TRBD1; V: TRBV28
CDR3: CASSLGISGTGELFF; DNA: TGTGCCAGCAGCTTGGGGATTAGCGGGACCGGGGAGCTGTTTTTT; size: few; J: TRBJ2-2; D: TRBD2; V: TRBV7-2
CDR3: CASSLVAGGVNEQFF; DNA: TGTGCCAGCAGCCTGGTAGCGGGAGGGGTCAATGAGCAGTTCTTC; size: many; J: TRBJ2-1; D: TRBD2; V: TRBV7-3
CDR3: CSAVRGTQYF; DNA: TGCAGTGCTGTACGGGGGACCCAGTACTTC; size: few; J: TRBJ2-5; D: -; V: TRBV20-1
CDR3: CASRQTPGTGRDEQFF; DNA: TGTGCCAGCAGGCAAACACCCGGGACTGGGAGGGATGAGCAGTTCTTC; size: few; J: TRBJ2-1; D: TRBD2; V: TRBV7-2
CDR3: CASSQDAGTYGYTF; DNA: TGTGCCAGCAGCCAAGACGCGGGGACCTATGGCTACACCTTC; size: many; J: TRBJ1-2; D: -; V: TRBV4-2
CDR3: CASQAGGTYGNTIYF; DNA: TGTGCCAGTCAAGCGGGTGGGACTTATGGAAACACCATATATTTT; size: many; J: TRBJ1-3; D: -; V: TRBV11-2
CDR3: CASSWDRGGEKLFF; DNA: TGTGCCAGCAGCTGGGACAGGGGGGGTGAAAAACTGTTTTTT; size: many; J: TRBJ1-4; D: TRBD1; V: TRBV7-9
CDR3: CASSGAGGYNEQFF; DNA: TGTGCCAGCAGTGGGGCGGGGGGGTACAATGAGCAGTTCTTC; size: many; J: TRBJ2-1; D: TRBD2; V: TRBV6-1
CDR3: CASSQALAGANEQFF; DNA: TGTGCCAGCTCCCAGGCACTAGCGGGAGCCAATGAGCAGTTCTTC; size: many; J: TRBJ2-1; D: TRBD2; V: TRBV7-9
CDR3: CASSLEAGNQPQHF; DNA: TGTGCCAGCAGTTTAGAGGCAGGCAATCAGCCCCAGCATTTT; size: -; J: TRBJ1-5; D: -; V: TRBV28